The 28 T cell receptor beta chains reported below all come from one sample, sequenced in a study of T cells after yellow fever vaccination (dated by TCRdb to between 2017 and 2020). The intended sense of this specimen's treatment or condition label: live attenuated yellow fever vaccine strain. Receptors were amplified or captured by 5' RACE. The sequencer listed for this sample is Illumina HiSeq 2500. TCRdb applied fastp at Q25 and MiXCR to the public reads, then kept only in-frame beta chains. Rows are unified per CDR3 protein, each entry keeping the most common DNA and genes. Recorded for this sample are under 400,000 distinct CDR3 sequences; roughly 11% of them occurred a single time. Less than 20% of the sample belongs to the ten largest clones. This material consisted of PBMCs, taken on the day of the first yellow fever vaccination. These receptors were collected from a man aged 18 to 30 who received the YFV17D yellow fever vaccine.

CDR3 amino acids: CASSLSRSTGELFF. CDR3 DNA: TGTGCCAGCAGCCTCTCCCGAAGCACCGGGGAGCTGTTTTTT. This sequence joins TRBV5-4 and TRBJ2-2; D gene unclear. The CDR3 spans 14 residues. Per germline, CDR1 SGHNT and CDR2 YYREEE (reference sequence). V lost 4 bases and J lost 4, with 11 bases in between. The variable domain in full, completed from reference TRBV5-4 and TRBJ2-2, reads ETGVTQSPTHLIKTRGQQVTLRCSSQSGHNTVSWYQQALGQGPQFIFQYYREEENGRGNFPPRFSGLQFPNYSSELNVNALELDDSALYLCASSLSRSTGELFFGEGSRLTVL.

As concerns this clonotype: Germline and junction disagree at one end, which may indicate a read error. The V and J genes are TRBV6-2 or TRBV6-3 and TRBJ2-5, with 14 bases fitting TRBD2. This CDR3 spans 17 amino acids. The germline gives CDR1 MNHEY, CDR2 SVGEGT. CDR3 in amino acids: CANSYGLAGGFEETQYF. Written as DNA, the CDR3 is TGTGCCAACAGTTACGGACTAGCGGGGGGATTCGAAGAGACCCAGTACTTC.

CDR3 region: CASSLYGLNEKLFF. In nucleotides, the CDR3 is TGTGCCAGCAGTTTGTACGGACTTAATGAAAAACTGTTTTTT. The V gene is TRBV28, the J gene TRBJ1-4; D is unclear. The V end lost 3 bases, the J end lost 4 bases, and 9 bases lay between the germline ends. CDR3 length equals 14 residues. The germline V gene has CDR1 MDHEN and CDR2 SYDVKM.

V and J are TRBV7-2 and TRBJ2-3; TRBD2 matches 8 bases. V gave up 4 bases and J gave up 7 bases; unmatched junction bases: 4. The CDR3 spans 13 residues. Germline V lookup: CDR1 SGHTA, CDR2 FQGNSA. CDR3 residues: CASSSLAGNTQYF. The CDR3 DNA sequence: TGTGCCAGCAGCTCCTTAGCGGGAAATACGCAGTATTTT.

This clonotype was seen only a few times. The chain employs TRBV6-1 and TRBJ2-1, with 11 bases identical to TRBD2. Unmatched junction bases numbered 13, after V lost 4 bases and J lost 2 bases. Germline V gives CDR1 MNHNS, CDR2 SASEGT. The CDR3 contains 19 residues. The CDR3 sequence is CASSARTSGSAPPYNEQFF. CDR3 bases: TGTGCCAGCAGTGCTAGGACTAGCGGGTCCGCGCCCCCCTACAATGAGCAGTTCTTC.

The gene calls are TRBV20-1 and TRBJ1-1; D is unclear. The CDR3 consists of 15 residues. V dropped 1 base and J dropped 1 base, with 13 bases sitting between them. Per the germline V gene, CDR1 is DFQATT and CDR2 is SNEGSKA (reference sequence). The CDR3, as DNA: TGCAGTGCTAGAGTTAGGAGCCTATCGAACACTGAAGCTTTCTTT. It codes for CSARVRSLSNTEAFF.

This clonotype was picked up many times. The chain has TRBV12-3 or TRBV12-4 and TRBJ1-1, with unresolved D. The CDR3 is made up of 15 amino acids. V was shortened by 3 bases and J by 4 bases, with 15 bases between the two germline ends. CDR3 coding DNA: TGTGCCAGCAGTTTTCTTGACATCCCCTTCACTGAAGCTTTCTTT. This encodes CASSFLDIPFTEAFF.

This clonotype has only a few counts. The chain couples TRBV7-2 to TRBJ2-2, with 8 nucleotides matching TRBD2. CDR1 is SGHTA and CDR2 is FQGNSA in the germline V gene. After removal of 1 base from V and 6 bases from J, the junction contained 7 bases not matched to a gene. The CDR3 length is 16 residues. DNA for the CDR3: TGTGCCAGCAGCTTAGGAGGTTCAGCGGGAGCCGGGGAGCTGTTTTTT. Translating gives CASSLGGSAGAGELFF.

This chain joins TRBV6-6 and TRBJ2-7; 7 bases match TRBD2. CDR1 MNHNY and CDR2 SVGAGI come from the germline V gene (reference sequence). Germline trimming cut 6 bases from V and 7 bases from J; bases unmatched to any gene: 9. This CDR3 region has 13 residues. CDR3 nucleotides: TGTGCCAGCAGACCATGGGGGGGAGGTGAGCAGTACGTC. Its translation is CASRPWGGGEQYV.

This clonotype showed up many times. The chain couples TRBV7-3 to TRBJ2-1; TRBD1 aligns across 7 bases. The germline V gene encodes CDR1 SGHTA and CDR2 FQGTGA. V lost 0 bases, J lost 0 bases, and 8 bases stayed unmatched. The CDR3 consists of 18 residues. Written as DNA, the CDR3 is TGTGCCAGCAGCTTAACAGGGGGCCCTCCAAGCTCCTACAATGAGCAGTTCTTC. This sequence encodes CASSLTGGPPSSYNEQFF. The whole variable domain, filled in from reference TRBV7-3 and TRBJ2-1, reads GAGVSQTPSNKVTEKGKYVELRCDPISGHTALYWYRQSLGQGPEFLIYFQGTGAADDSGLPNDRFFAVRPEGSVSTLKIQRTERGDSAVYLCASSLTGGPPSSYNEQFFGPGTRLTVL.

This clonotype was counted a few times. The CDR3 here is CASGTGVQETQYF. The CDR3 DNA reads TGTGCCAGCGGAACAGGGGTTCAAGAGACCCAGTACTTC. The V and J genes are TRBV5-5 and TRBJ2-5, with 7 bases identical to TRBD1. The germline CDR1 and CDR2 sequences are SGHKS and YYEKEE (reference sequence). Trimming at V came to 7 bases and at J to 2 bases, leaving 5 bases not matched to a gene. The CDR3 is made up of 13 amino acids.

This clonotype was observed a few times. V and J are TRBV6-2 or TRBV6-3 and TRBJ1-1, with 7 positions matching TRBD1. CDR1 is MNHEY and CDR2 is SVGEGT in the germline V gene. J lost 5 bases, V lost 0 bases, and 0 bases had no gene match. The CDR3 length is 13 residues. CDR3 protein: CASSYSTGTEAFF. In nucleotides, the CDR3 is TGTGCCAGCAGTTACTCGACAGGGACTGAAGCTTTCTTT.

CDR3 protein: CASGGSMNTEAFF. In DNA form, the CDR3 reads TGTGCCAGCGGTGGGTCGATGAACACTGAAGCTTTCTTT. This chain uses TRBV12-3 or TRBV12-4 with TRBJ1-1; no definite D call. The CDR3 spans 13 residues. The ends were cut back, 8 bases at V and 0 bases at J, with 10 bases in the middle.

This clonotype was recorded a few times. This chain links TRBV7-6 with TRBJ2-1; 8 bases line up with TRBD2. Germline V lookup: CDR1 SGHVS, CDR2 FNYEAQ. The J segment lost 10 bases and the V segment lost 10 bases, leaving 15 bases of the junction unmatched. This CDR3 is 14 amino acids long. CDR3 nucleotides: TGTGCCACCCAGAGGAGCGGGGGAACAGAGGAGCAGTTCTTC. Its translation is CATQRSGGTEEQFF.

This clonotype was picked up a small number of times. V usage is TRBV6-2 or TRBV6-3 and J usage is TRBJ2-3; D may match TRBD1 or TRBD2 (5 bases each). V was shortened by 4 bases and J by 1 base, with 15 bases between the two germline ends. CDR3 size: 16 residues. Germline CDR1 and CDR2: MNHEY and SVGEGT. For the CDR3, the DNA is TGTGCCAGCAGTTTAAGAGGGGCAATGGGCACAGATACGCAGTATTTT. It is translated as CASSLRGAMGTDTQYF.

The V call is TRBV20-1, the J call TRBJ2-1, with D tentatively TRBD1 or TRBD2 (6 bases each). Germline CDR1 and CDR2: DFQATT and SNEGSKA (reference sequence). This CDR3 region has 16 residues. Trimming removed 0 bases at V and 6 bases at J, with 18 bases between. CDR3 region: CSARDRQEGVVNEQFF. The CDR3 nucleotides read TGCAGTGCTAGAGATCGACAGGAGGGGGTCGTCAATGAGCAGTTCTTC.

This chain links TRBV7-2 with TRBJ2-1; D perhaps matches TRBD2 (5 bases). Germline assignment: CDR1 SGHTA and CDR2 FQGNSA. The CDR3 covers 15 residues. V was trimmed by 5 bases and J by 9 bases, leaving 20 bases between them. The CDR3 bases are TGTGCCAGCAGCACCCGGACTCTAGGTAAAGCTGAGCAGTTCTTC. Its translation is CASSTRTLGKAEQFF.

The rearrangement joins TRBV10-1 to TRBJ2-1; possible D gene TRBD2, 6 bases. Per germline, CDR1 WNHNN and CDR2 SYGVQD (reference sequence). The ends were cut back, 6 bases at V and 9 bases at J, with 15 bases in the middle. This CDR3 spans 13 amino acids. DNA of the CDR3: TGCGCCAGCAGAAGCGGGTCCGGGGGTGAGCAGTTCTTC. Its translation: CASRSGSGGEQFF.

CDR3 nucleotides: TGTCATGAGACTAGCGGGGACTACTACGAGCAGTACGTC. Translating gives CHETSGDYYEQYV. The chain uses TRBV24-1 and TRBJ2-7; TRBD2 aligns across 11 bases. CDR3 length: 13 amino acids. Germline CDR1 and CDR2: KGHDR and SFDVKD.

This chain joins TRBV20-1 and TRBJ2-3, with unresolved D. CDR1 is DFQATT and CDR2 is SNEGSKA in the germline V gene (reference sequence). The CDR3 extends over 10 amino acids. Trimming left V 7 bases short and J 8 bases short, with 10 bases between. The CDR3 DNA follows: TGCAGTGGTCAAATCGGTACGCAGTATTTT. Protein: CSGQIGTQYF.

The chain joins TRBV6-2 or TRBV6-3 to TRBJ2-7, with TRBD2 identical over 8 bases. This CDR3 has 13 residues. Germline values: CDR1 MNHEY, CDR2 SVGEGT. V shed 7 bases and J 4 bases; nucleotides not matched to a gene: 6. CDR3 protein: CASKAGGLYEQYF. In DNA, the CDR3 is TGTGCCAGCAAGGCGGGGGGCCTATACGAGCAGTACTTC.

This chain uses TRBV7-9 with TRBJ2-7, with 9 positions matching TRBD2. V was clipped by 6 bases and J by 2 bases; unmatched bases: 5. CDR3 size: 14 residues. Per germline, CDR1 SEHNR and CDR2 FQNEAQ (reference sequence). CDR3 amino acids: CASRFSGGPYEQYF. The CDR3 bases are TGTGCCAGCAGATTTAGCGGGGGACCCTACGAGCAGTACTTC. The variable domain in full, completed from reference TRBV7-9 and TRBJ2-7, reads DTGVSQNPRHKITKRGQNVTFRCDPISEHNRLYWYRQTLGQGPEFLTYFQNEAQLEKSRLLSDRFSAERPKGSFSTLEIQRTEQGDSAMYLCASRFSGGPYEQYFGPGTRLTVT.

J is TRBJ2-2 and V is TRBV30; D is unclear. Trimming removed 0 bases from V and 3 bases from J, with 14 bases in between. The germline gives CDR1 GTSNPN, CDR2 SVGIG (reference sequence). This CDR3 has 16 residues. CDR3: CAWSVDPPVYTGELFF. The CDR3 DNA follows: TGTGCCTGGAGTGTAGACCCCCCAGTTTACACCGGGGAGCTGTTTTTT.

The chain recombines TRBV5-4 with TRBJ2-3; 11 bases are shared with TRBD1. V gave up 3 bases and J gave up 0 bases; unmatched junction bases: 6. The CDR3 is 17 residues long. Germline CDR1 SGHNT, CDR2 YYREEE (reference sequence). The CDR3 DNA reads TGTGCCAGCAGCTCCGGACAGGGGGCGAGTAGCACAGATACGCAGTATTTT. Its protein is CASSSGQGASSTDTQYF.

The chain recombines TRBV4-1 with TRBJ2-2, with D tentatively TRBD1 (5 bases). The CDR3 consists of 13 residues. CDR1 is MGHRA and CDR2 is YSYEKL in the germline V gene. Trimming pared 0 bases from V and 7 bases from J, leaving 6 bases between. DNA of the CDR3: TGCGCCAGCAGCCAAGAAGGGGACGGGGAGCTGTTTTTT. As protein: CASSQEGDGELFF.

Many counts were recorded for this clonotype. The chain couples TRBV24-1 to TRBJ1-6; D is possibly TRBD1 (5 bases). This CDR3 region has 14 residues. The V end lost 8 bases, the J end lost 7 bases, and 14 bases lay between the germline ends. CDR1 KGHDR and CDR2 SFDVKD come from the germline V gene. For the CDR3, the DNA is TGTGCCACCACGGGGGACTTCGAGAATTCACCCCTCCACTTT. It translates to CATTGDFENSPLHF.

The rearrangement joins TRBV3-1 to TRBJ2-3, with TRBD2 matching 7 bases. J was trimmed by 7 bases and V by 3 bases; bases with no gene match: 13. The CDR3 loop spans 16 amino acids. Per the germline V gene, CDR1 is LGHDT and CDR2 is YNNKEL (reference sequence). CDR3: CASSHGSGAEKYTQYF. The CDR3 bases are TGTGCCAGCAGCCACGGAAGCGGGGCGGAAAAATATACGCAGTATTTT.

This chain connects TRBV27 to TRBJ2-3, with D possibly matching TRBD1 (5 bases). Germline values: CDR1 MNHEY, CDR2 SMNVEV (reference sequence). Deletions cut 5 bases from V and 0 bases from J, with 9 bases between. The CDR3 is 14 amino acids. CDR3 sequence: CASSRTPSTDTQYF. The DNA of the CDR3 is TGTGCCAGCAGTCGGACACCGAGCACAGATACGCAGTATTTT.